Sequencing of this T cell receptor beta chain was carried out in a study of PD-1 blockade in mismatch repair-deficient tumors. About the study: All were previously treated, progressing patients with approximately 11 mismatch repair-deficient cancer types.

Profiled with immunoSEQ multiplex PCR; TCRdb holds only in-frame clones, not every one. The data show some 48,000 clones, roughly 80% seen once. Study-wide results and limits: After pembrolizumab, tumor-resident clones rose rapidly, then generally contracted before radiologic responses.

On this clone itself: Its antigen remains unidentified.

This CDR3 comprises 15 residues. Germline trimming cut 4 bases from V and 4 bases from J; bases unmatched to any gene: 9. Germline CDR1 SQVTM, CDR2 ANQGSEA. Mismatch repair deficiency was confirmed in all patients, by PCR or immunohistochemistry. Three pembrolizumab responders had their TCRs sequenced. The chain recombines TRBV29-1 with TRBJ2-2; 7 bases are a match to TRBD2. The clonotype comes from an adult with mismatch repair-deficient cancer. This specimen consisted of peripheral blood, obtained approximately 18 weeks after starting pembrolizumab. The CDR3: CSVGGLAETTGELFF. CDR3 DNA: TGCAGCGTTGGAGGGCTAGCGGAGACCACCGGGGAGCTGTTTTTT.